This T cell receptor (beta chain) was recorded in a study of Graves' ophthalmopathy and Graves' hyperthyroidism. Study-wide findings and caveats: Discrimination between ophthalmopathy and stable hyperthyroidism by a 13-signature model showed nearly 90% sensitivity and 70% to 82% specificity. Most thyroid clonotypes with frequency above 0.001 were detected in blood too.

Exclusion covered patients with other autoimmune diseases or uncontrolled infections (as well as pregnancy or lactation). Thyroid ultrasound, orbital computed tomography, TRAb, serum thyroxine and clinical symptoms formed the basis of diagnosis. Amplified material comprised TCR beta CDR3 regions derived from RNA transcripts. RT-PCR was first run with HTBI primers, then multiplex PCR in a second round. From the multiplex PCR reads, TCRdb called clonotypes with MiXCR, one entry per CDR3 protein. The sample carries about 1.1 million distinct CDR3 sequences, less than 45% recorded once. This CDR3 has 11 amino acids. Trimming cost V 10 bases and J 12 bases; bases outside gene matches: 10. Per the germline V gene, CDR1 is ENHRY and CDR2 is SYGVKD. This clonotype was found many times. Its cognate antigen is unknown.

This chain links TRBV10-3 with TRBJ2-7; 9 nucleotides align to TRBD2. The specimen was peripheral blood or thyroid tissue (not recorded which). The clonotype was recovered from an adult man with Graves' hyperthyroidism. The CDR3 region is CATSQREVRYF. Written as DNA, the CDR3 is TGTGCCACCTCACAGCGGGAGGTTCGGTACTTC.